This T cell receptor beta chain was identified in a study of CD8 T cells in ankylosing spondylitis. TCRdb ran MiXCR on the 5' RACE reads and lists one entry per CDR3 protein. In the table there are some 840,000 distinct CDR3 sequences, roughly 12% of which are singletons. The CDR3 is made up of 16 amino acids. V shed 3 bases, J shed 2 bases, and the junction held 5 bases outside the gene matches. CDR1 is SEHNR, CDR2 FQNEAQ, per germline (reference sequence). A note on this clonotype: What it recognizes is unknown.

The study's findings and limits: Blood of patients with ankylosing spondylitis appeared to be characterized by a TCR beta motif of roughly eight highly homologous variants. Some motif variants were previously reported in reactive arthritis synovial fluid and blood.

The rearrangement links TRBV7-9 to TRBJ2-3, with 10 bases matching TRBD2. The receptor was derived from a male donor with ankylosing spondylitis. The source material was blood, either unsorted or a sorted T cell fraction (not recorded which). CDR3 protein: CASSFASGSYTDTQYF. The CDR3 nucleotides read TGTGCCAGCAGCTTTGCTAGCGGGAGTTACACAGATACGCAGTATTTT.